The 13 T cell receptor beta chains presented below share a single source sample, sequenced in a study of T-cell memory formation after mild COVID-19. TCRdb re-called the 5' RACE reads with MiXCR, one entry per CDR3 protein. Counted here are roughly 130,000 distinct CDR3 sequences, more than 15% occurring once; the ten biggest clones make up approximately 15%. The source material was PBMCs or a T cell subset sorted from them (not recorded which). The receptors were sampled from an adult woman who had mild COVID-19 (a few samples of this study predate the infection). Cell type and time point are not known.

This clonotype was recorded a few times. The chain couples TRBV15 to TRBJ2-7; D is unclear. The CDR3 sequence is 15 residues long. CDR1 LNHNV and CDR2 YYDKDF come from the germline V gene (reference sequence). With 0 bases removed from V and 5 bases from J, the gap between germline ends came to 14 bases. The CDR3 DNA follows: TGTGCCACCAGCAGAGAAGTGGGGTGGGGTCACGAGCAGTACTTC. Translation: CATSREVGWGHEQYF.

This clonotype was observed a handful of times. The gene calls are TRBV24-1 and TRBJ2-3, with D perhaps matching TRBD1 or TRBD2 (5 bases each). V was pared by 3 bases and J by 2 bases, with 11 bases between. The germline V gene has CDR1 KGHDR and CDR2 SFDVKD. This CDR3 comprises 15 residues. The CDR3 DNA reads TGTGCCACCAGTGATCCGGGGCACCCCACAGATACGCAGTATTTT. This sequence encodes CATSDPGHPTDTQYF.

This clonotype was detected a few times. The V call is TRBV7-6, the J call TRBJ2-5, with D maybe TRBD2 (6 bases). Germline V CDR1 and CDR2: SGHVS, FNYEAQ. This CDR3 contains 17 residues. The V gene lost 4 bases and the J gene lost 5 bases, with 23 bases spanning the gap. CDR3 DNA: TGTGCCAGCAGCTCACTACCCGGGACTGTTACCTTGGAGACCCAGTACTTC. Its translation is CASSSLPGTVTLETQYF.

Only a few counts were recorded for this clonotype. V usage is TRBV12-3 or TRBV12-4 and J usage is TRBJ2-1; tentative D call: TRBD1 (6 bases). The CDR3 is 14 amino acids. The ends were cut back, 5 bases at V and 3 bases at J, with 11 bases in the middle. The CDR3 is CASSRSDSYNEQFF. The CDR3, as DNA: TGTGCCAGCAGTCGCTCGGACAGCTACAATGAGCAGTTCTTC.

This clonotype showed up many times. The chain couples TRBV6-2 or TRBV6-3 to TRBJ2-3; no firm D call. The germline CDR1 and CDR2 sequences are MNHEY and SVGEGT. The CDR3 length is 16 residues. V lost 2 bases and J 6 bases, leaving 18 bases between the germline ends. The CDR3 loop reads CASSYRARLYADTQYF. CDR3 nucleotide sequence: TGTGCCAGCAGTTACCGAGCCAGGCTATACGCCGATACGCAGTATTTT.

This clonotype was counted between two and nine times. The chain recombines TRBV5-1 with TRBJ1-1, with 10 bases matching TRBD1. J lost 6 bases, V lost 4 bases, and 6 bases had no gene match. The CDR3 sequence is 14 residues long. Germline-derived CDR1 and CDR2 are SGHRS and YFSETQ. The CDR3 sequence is CASSGGQGGPEAFF. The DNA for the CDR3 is TGCGCCAGCAGCGGCGGACAGGGGGGCCCTGAAGCTTTCTTT.

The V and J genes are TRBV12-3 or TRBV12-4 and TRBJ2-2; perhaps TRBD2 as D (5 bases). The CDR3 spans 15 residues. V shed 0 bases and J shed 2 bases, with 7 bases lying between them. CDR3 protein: CASSLAEANTGELFF. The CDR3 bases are TGTGCCAGCAGTTTAGCGGAGGCTAACACCGGGGAGCTGTTTTTT.

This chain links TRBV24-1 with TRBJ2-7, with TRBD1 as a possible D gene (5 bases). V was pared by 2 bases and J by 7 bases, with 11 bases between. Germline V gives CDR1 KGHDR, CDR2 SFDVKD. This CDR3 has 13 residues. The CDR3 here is CATSDWQGREQYF. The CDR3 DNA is TGTGCCACCAGTGATTGGCAGGGTAGAGAGCAGTACTTC.

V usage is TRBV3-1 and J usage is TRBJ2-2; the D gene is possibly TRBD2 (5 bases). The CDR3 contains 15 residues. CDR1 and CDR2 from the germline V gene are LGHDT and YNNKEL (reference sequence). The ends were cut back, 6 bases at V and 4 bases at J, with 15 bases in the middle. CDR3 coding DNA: TGTGCCAGCAGGGTAAGGGAGTCCGCCACCGGGGAGCTGTTTTTT. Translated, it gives CASRVRESATGELFF. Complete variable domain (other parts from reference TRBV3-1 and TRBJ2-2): DTAVSQTPKYLVTQMGNDKSIKCEQNLGHDTMYWYKQDSKKFLKIMFSYNNKELIINETVPNRFSPKSPDKAHLNLHINSLELGDSAVYFCASRVRESATGELFFGEGSRLTVL.

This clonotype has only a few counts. The CDR3 is CASSLATGGVEQYF. DNA for the CDR3: TGTGCCAGCAGTTTAGCGACAGGGGGTGTCGAGCAGTACTTC. The gene calls are TRBV27 and TRBJ2-7, with 9 bases aligning to TRBD1. Germline V gene lookup returns CDR1 MNHEY and CDR2 SMNVEV (reference sequence). The V gene end was trimmed by 2 bases and the J gene end by 6 bases; junction bases not matched to a gene: 5. The CDR3 has 14 amino acids.

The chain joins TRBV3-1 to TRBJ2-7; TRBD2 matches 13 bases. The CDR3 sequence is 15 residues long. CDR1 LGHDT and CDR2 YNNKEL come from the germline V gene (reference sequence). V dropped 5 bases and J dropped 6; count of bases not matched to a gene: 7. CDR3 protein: CASSSGLAGVREQYF. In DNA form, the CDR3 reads TGTGCCAGCAGCTCCGGACTAGCGGGGGTGCGCGAGCAGTACTTC.

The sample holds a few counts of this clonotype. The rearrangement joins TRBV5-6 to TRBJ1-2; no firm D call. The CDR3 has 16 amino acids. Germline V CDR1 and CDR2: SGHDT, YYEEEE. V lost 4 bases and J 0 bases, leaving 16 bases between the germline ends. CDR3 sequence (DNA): TGTGCCAGCAGCGCCCAATTCTTTCAAGCTAACTATGGCTACACCTTC. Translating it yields CASSAQFFQANYGYTF. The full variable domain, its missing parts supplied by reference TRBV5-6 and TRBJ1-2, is DAGVTQSPTHLIKTRGQQVTLRCSPKSGHDTVSWYQQALGQGPQFIFQYYEEEERQRGNFPDRFSGHQFPNYSSELNVNALLLGDSALYLCASSAQFFQANYGYTFGSGTRLTVV.

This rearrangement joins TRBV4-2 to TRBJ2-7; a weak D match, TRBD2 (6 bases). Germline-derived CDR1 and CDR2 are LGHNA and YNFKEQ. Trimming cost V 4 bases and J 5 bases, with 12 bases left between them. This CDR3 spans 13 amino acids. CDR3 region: CASSRGLFHEQYF. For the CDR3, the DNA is TGTGCCAGCAGCCGCGGACTATTTCACGAGCAGTACTTC.